The rows below give T cell receptor beta chains drawn from one sample of a study of T-cell reconstitution after alpha-beta-depleted transplantation in children. TCRdb re-derived calls from the PCR reads in MiXCR, one entry per CDR3 protein. Of about 600,000 distinct CDR3 sequences in the sample, 10% were seen once. This specimen was PBMCs from the stem cell graft donor, taken from the stem cell graft. These receptors originate from a human donor who donated a stem cell graft to a child with acute myeloid leukemia. Both conserved end residues are part of each CDR3. The D gene is left open where the match is weak. Size values are once, few and many counts, or a class for expanded clones, and some rows have none.

clone_size	j_call	v_call	d_call	cdr3_aa	cdr3_nt
few	TRBJ2-3	TRBV20-1	-	CSAQYGVTDTQYF	TGCAGTGCCCAGTACGGGGTCACAGATACGCAGTATTTT
few	TRBJ2-5	TRBV29-1	-	CSVDLGRRETQYF	TGCAGCGTTGATTTGGGGCGCCGGGAGACCCAGTACTTC
few	TRBJ2-3	TRBV20-1	-	CSAREPLWRTTDTQYF	TGCAGTGCTAGAGAACCCCTCTGGCGGACCACAGATACGCAGTATTTT
-	TRBJ2-5	TRBV5-6	TRBD1	CASSSPGTGSQETQYF	TGTGCCAGCAGCTCACCCGGGACAGGCTCCCAAGAGACCCAGTACTTC
many	TRBJ2-7	TRBV25-1	TRBD2	CASSDTSGRRGEQYF	TGTGCCAGCAGTGATACTAGCGGACGAAGAGGCGAGCAGTACTTC
many	TRBJ2-1	TRBV3-1	TRBD2	CASSQDQRDGLYNEQFF	TGTGCCAGCAGCCAAGACCAGCGGGATGGGCTTTACAATGAGCAGTTCTTC
few	TRBJ2-1	TRBV21-1	-	CASSKESGNYNEQFF	TGTGCCAGCAGCAAAGAGAGCGGGAATTACAATGAGCAGTTCTTC
-	TRBJ2-7	TRBV6-2/TRBV6-3	-	CASSYAPHSYEQYF	TGTGCCAGCAGTTACGCCCCTCACTCCTACGAGCAGTACTTC
-	TRBJ2-7	TRBV7-2	TRBD2	CASSTTSGRSSYEQYF	TGTGCCAGCAGTACAACTAGCGGGAGGAGCTCCTACGAGCAGTACTTC
many	TRBJ2-1	TRBV6-2/TRBV6-3	-	CASSYGAMLNEQFF	TGTGCCAGCAGTTACGGGGCCATGCTCAATGAGCAGTTCTTC
few	TRBJ2-1	TRBV6-2/TRBV6-3	TRBD2	CASSPPGRGSYNEQFF	TGTGCCAGCAGCCCCCCGGGCCGCGGGAGCTACAATGAGCAGTTCTTC
many	TRBJ2-5	TRBV29-1	-	CSVEGRGGETQYF	TGCAGCGTTGAGGGCAGGGGTGGGGAGACCCAGTACTTC
many	TRBJ1-4	TRBV6-5	-	CASGPRRSLNEKLFF	TGTGCCAGCGGCCCTCGACGGTCCCTTAATGAAAAACTGTTTTTT
many	TRBJ2-3	TRBV19	-	CASSPDGLVSQYF	TGTGCCAGTAGCCCAGACGGGCTAGTTTCGCAGTATTTT
few	TRBJ1-2	TRBV4-3	TRBD1	CASSLDSGQGYGYTF	TGCGCCAGCAGCCTGGACTCGGGACAGGGGTATGGCTACACCTTC
many	TRBJ1-2	TRBV4-3	-	CASSQDYSFKGNGYTF	TGCGCCAGCAGCCAAGATTATAGCTTTAAGGGGAATGGCTACACCTTC
few	TRBJ1-5	TRBV6-1	TRBD1	CASRTGGRNQPQHF	TGTGCCAGCAGAACAGGGGGCAGGAATCAGCCCCAGCATTTT
few	TRBJ1-1	TRBV14	-	CASSQDLGLNTEAFF	TGTGCCAGCAGCCAAGATCTCGGATTGAACACTGAAGCTTTCTTT
few	TRBJ2-3	TRBV5-1	TRBD2	CASSYGLDQDTQYF	TGCGCCAGCAGCTATGGACTAGACCAAGATACGCAGTATTTT
many	TRBJ2-1	TRBV6-5	-	CASSYSEGNNEQFF	TGTGCCAGCAGTTACTCAGAGGGGAACAATGAGCAGTTCTTC
many	TRBJ2-6	TRBV7-3	TRBD1	CASSLITGTGVSPIPGANVLTF	TGTGCCAGCAGCTTAATTACCGGGACAGGGGTTTCCCCAATACCCGGGGCCAACGTCCTGACTTTC
-	TRBJ2-7	TRBV28	TRBD2	CASSWAAGGAYEQYF	TGTGCCAGCAGTTGGGCGGCGGGGGGGGCCTACGAGCAGTACTTC
-	TRBJ2-5	TRBV6-1	-	CASSALTQYF	TGTGCCAGCAGTGCCCTCACCCAGTACTTC
-	TRBJ2-7	TRBV6-2/TRBV6-3	-	CASSPRGERPLRYEQYF	TGTGCCAGCAGCCCCCGGGGAGAGCGGCCTTTAAGGTACGAGCAGTACTTC
few	TRBJ2-7	TRBV20-1	TRBD2	CSARLLAGGTYEQYF	TGCAGTGCTAGGTTACTAGCGGGAGGGACCTACGAGCAGTACTTC
-	TRBJ2-1	TRBV6-2/TRBV6-3	TRBD2	CASTLGRAEPHEQFF	TGTGCCAGCACCCTCGGGAGGGCGGAACCCCATGAGCAGTTCTTC
-	TRBJ2-3	TRBV20-1	TRBD2	CSATKLASTDTQYF	TGCAGTGCTACGAAACTAGCGAGCACAGATACGCAGTATTTT
-	TRBJ2-3	TRBV4-3	-	CASSLIQGDTQYF	TGCGCCAGCAGCCTCATACAGGGAGATACGCAGTATTTT
-	TRBJ2-7	TRBV9	TRBD2	CASSVTSGRADEQYF	TGTGCCAGCAGCGTGACTAGCGGGAGAGCCGACGAGCAGTACTTC
few	TRBJ2-7	TRBV5-5	TRBD1	CASSLEGAGIYEQYF	TGTGCCAGCAGCTTGGAGGGGGCAGGGATCTACGAGCAGTACTTC
few	TRBJ2-7	TRBV6-1	-	CACVQQGPSYEQYF	TGTGCCTGCGTCCAACAGGGACCCTCCTACGAGCAGTACTTC
few	TRBJ1-1	TRBV7-9	-	CASSLGPGANTEAFF	TGTGCCAGCAGCTTAGGACCGGGGGCGAACACTGAAGCTTTCTTT